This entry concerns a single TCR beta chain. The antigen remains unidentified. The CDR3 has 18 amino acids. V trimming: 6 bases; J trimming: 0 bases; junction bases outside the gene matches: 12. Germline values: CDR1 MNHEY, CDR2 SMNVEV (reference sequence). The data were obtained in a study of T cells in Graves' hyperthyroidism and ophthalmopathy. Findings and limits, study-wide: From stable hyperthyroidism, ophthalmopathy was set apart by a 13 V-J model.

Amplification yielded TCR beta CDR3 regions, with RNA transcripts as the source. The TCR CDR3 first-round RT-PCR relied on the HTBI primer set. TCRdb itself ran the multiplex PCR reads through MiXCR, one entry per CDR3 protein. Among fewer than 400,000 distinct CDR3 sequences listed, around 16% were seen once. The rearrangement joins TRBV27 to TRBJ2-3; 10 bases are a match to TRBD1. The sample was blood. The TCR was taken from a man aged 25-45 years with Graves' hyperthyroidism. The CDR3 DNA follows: TGTGCCAGCAGCCCTCCCGGGACAGGGGCGACTAGCACAGATACGCAGTATTTT. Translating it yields CASSPPGTGATSTDTQYF.